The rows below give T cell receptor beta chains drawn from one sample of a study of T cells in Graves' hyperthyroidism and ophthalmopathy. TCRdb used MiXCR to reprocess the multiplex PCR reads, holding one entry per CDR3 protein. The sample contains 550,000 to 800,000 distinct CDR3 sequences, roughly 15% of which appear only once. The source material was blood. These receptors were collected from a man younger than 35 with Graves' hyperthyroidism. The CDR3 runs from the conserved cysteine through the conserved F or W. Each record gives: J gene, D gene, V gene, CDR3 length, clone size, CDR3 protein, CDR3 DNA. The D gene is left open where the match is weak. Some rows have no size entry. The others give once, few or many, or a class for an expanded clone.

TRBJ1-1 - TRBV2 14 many CASTLDSPNTEAFF TGTGCCAGCACCCTAGACAGCCCCAACACTGAAGCTTTCTTT
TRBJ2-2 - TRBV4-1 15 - CASSRGETSWGELFF TGCGCCAGCAGCCGGGGGGAGACCTCGTGGGGGGAGCTGTTTTTT
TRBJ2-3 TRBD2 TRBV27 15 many CASSPTSGPTDTQYF TGTGCCAGCAGTCCCACTAGCGGACCCACAGATACGCAGTATTTT
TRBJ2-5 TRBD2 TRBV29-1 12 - CSMDSGRESQYF TGCAGCATGGATAGCGGGAGAGAGTCCCAGTACTTC
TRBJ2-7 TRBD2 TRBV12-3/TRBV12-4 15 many CASSRLAGGPLEQYF TGTGCCAGCAGCCGCCTAGCGGGAGGACCCTTGGAGCAGTACTTC
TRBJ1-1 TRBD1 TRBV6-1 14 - CASSETGGIASAFF TGTGCCAGCAGTGAAACAGGGGGTATTGCGTCGGCTTTCTTT
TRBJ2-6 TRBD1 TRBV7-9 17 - CASSFGTGTYGANVLTF TGTGCCAGCAGCTTTGGGACAGGGACGTATGGGGCCAACGTCCTGACTTTC
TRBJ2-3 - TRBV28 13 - CASSLYNADTQYF TGTGCCAGCAGTTTATATAATGCAGATACGCAGTATTTT
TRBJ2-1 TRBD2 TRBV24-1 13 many CATSDLGAGVQFF TGTGCCACCAGTGATTTGGGAGCGGGAGTGCAGTTCTTC
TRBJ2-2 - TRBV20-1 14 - CSASPGVNTGELFF TGCAGTGCTAGCCCGGGGGTGAACACCGGGGAGCTGTTTTTT
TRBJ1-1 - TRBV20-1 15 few CSVWGYGERITEAFF TGCAGTGTTTGGGGGTACGGGGAGCGGATCACTGAAGCTTTCTTT
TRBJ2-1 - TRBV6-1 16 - CASIPLGGGPENEQFF TGTGCCAGCATCCCTCTAGGGGGAGGGCCCGAAAATGAGCAGTTCTTC
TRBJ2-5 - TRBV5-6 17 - CASSLTLWRGASETQYF TGTGCCAGCAGCCTCACCCTGTGGCGCGGGGCGTCGGAGACCCAGTACTTC
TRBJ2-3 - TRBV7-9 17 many CASSFIRAQFGTDTQYF TGTGCCAGCAGCTTTATTAGGGCGCAATTCGGCACAGATACGCAGTATTTT
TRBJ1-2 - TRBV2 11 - CASNGGYGYTF TGTGCCAGCAACGGGGGCTATGGCTACACCTTC
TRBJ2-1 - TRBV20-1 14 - CSARDRNQYNEQFF TGCAGTGCTAGAGATCGTAACCAGTACAATGAGCAGTTCTTC
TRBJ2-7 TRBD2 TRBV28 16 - CASSSMTRRGAYEQYF TGTGCCAGCAGTTCGATGACTAGGCGGGGGGCCTACGAGCAGTACTTC
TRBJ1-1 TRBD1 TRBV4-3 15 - CASSQDGRGGAEAFF TGCGCCAGCAGCCAAGATGGGCGAGGGGGCGCTGAAGCTTTCTTT
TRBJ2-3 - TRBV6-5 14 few CASSYADTRDTQYF TGTGCCAGCAGTTACGCGGACACCCGAGATACGCAGTATTTT
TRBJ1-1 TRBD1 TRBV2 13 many CASPGQGNTEAFF TGTGCCAGCCCGGGACAGGGTAACACTGAAGCTTTCTTT
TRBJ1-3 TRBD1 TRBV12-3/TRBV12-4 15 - CASSLGTDTGNTIYF TGTGCCAGCAGTTTGGGGACAGATACCGGAAACACCATATATTTT
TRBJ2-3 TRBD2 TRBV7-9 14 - CASSLLADLNTQYF TGTGCCAGCAGCTTACTAGCGGACCTTAATACGCAGTATTTT
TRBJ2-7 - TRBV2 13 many CATAAGSTYEQYF TGTGCCACCGCCGCGGGCAGTACATACGAGCAGTACTTC
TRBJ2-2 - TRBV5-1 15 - CASSIDSANTGELFF TGCGCCAGCAGCATAGACTCAGCGAACACCGGGGAGCTGTTTTTT
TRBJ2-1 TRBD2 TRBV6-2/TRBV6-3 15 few CASSYSGGRYDEQFF TGTGCCAGCAGTTACTCGGGCGGGAGGTATGATGAGCAGTTCTTC
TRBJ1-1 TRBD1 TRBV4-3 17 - CASSQEITGAMNTEAFF TGCGCCAGCAGCCAAGAAATAACAGGGGCCATGAACACTGAAGCTTTCTTT
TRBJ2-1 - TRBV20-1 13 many CSARVSSPNEQFF TGCAGTGCTAGAGTATCCAGTCCCAATGAGCAGTTCTTC
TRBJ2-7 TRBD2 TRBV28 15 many CASSSLGGSSYEQYF TGTGCCAGCAGTTCCCTGGGGGGGAGCTCCTACGAGCAGTACTTC
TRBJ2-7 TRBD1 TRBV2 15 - CASTIGDRLSYEQYF TGTGCCAGCACCATCGGGGACAGGCTTTCCTACGAGCAGTACTTC
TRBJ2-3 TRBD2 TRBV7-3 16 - CASSHGAGGFADTQYF TGTGCCAGCAGCCACGGGGCGGGAGGATTCGCAGATACGCAGTATTTT
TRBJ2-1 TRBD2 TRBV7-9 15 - CASSFRTSGNNEQFF TGTGCCAGCAGCTTCCGGACTAGCGGGAACAATGAGCAGTTCTTC
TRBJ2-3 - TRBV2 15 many CASSETSSRTDTQYF TGTGCCAGCAGTGAAACTAGCTCAAGAACAGATACGCAGTATTTT
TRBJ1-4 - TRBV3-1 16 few CASSQDPNGGNEKLFF TGTGCCAGCAGCCAAGATCCCAACGGGGGAAACGAAAAACTGTTTTTT
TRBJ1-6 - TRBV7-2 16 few CASSLLLRSYNSPPHF TGTGCCAGCAGCTTACTCTTACGCTCCTATAATTCACCCCCCCACTTT
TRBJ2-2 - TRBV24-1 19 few CATSEGRTGWQENTGELFF TGTGCCACCAGTGAAGGCCGAACCGGGTGGCAGGAGAACACCGGGGAGCTGTTTTTT
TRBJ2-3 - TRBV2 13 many CASSGGLDLTQYF TGTGCCAGCAGCGGCGGACTGGATCTAACGCAGTATTTT
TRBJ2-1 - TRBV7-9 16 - CASSLAGEGGWNEQFF TGTGCCAGCAGCTTAGCGGGGGAAGGGGGGTGGAATGAGCAGTTCTTC
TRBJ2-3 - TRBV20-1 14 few CSARAQIGVDTQYF TGCAGTGCTAGAGCACAGATTGGTGTAGATACGCAGTATTTT
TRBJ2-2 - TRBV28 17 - CASSPREAKKNTGELFF TGTGCCAGCAGCCCCCGGGAAGCGAAAAAGAACACCGGGGAGCTGTTTTTT
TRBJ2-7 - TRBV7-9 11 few CASAFSYEQYF TGTGCCAGCGCCTTCTCCTACGAGCAGTACTTC
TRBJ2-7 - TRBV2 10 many CASGLSEQYF TGTGCCTCGGGACTTTCCGAGCAGTACTTC
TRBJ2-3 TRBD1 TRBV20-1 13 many CSARTSDRATQYF TGCAGTGCTAGAACATCCGACAGGGCTACGCAGTATTTT